Following are 11 T cell receptor beta chains from one sample sequenced in a study of blood T cell repertoires in COVID-19. Sequencing was performed with immunoSEQ multiplex PCR; in TCRdb, only in-frame clones are kept and a portion is missing. This sample carries about 78,000 clones, about 90% of them seen once, and the ten largest clones take around 0.93%. The specimen was peripheral blood. The receptors originated from a woman aged 50 to 65 in a cohort sampled during active COVID-19.

The chain combines TRBV28 with TRBJ1-4, with 9 bases that match TRBD1. V lost 1 base and J lost 8; bases outside the gene matches: 14. This CDR3 contains 18 residues. From germline, CDR1 is MDHEN and CDR2 SYDVKM. As DNA, the CDR3 is TGTGCCAGCAGTTTATCCCTTGACATGGGACAGGGTCACGAAAAACTGTTTTTT. It yields the protein CASSLSLDMGQGHEKLFF.

The chain carries TRBV4-1 and TRBJ2-1, with 13 bases matching TRBD2. The germline gives CDR1 MGHRA, CDR2 YSYEKL. J gave up 7 bases and V 1 base, and 10 bases lay outside the gene matches. The CDR3 covers 18 residues. The CDR3 region has the DNA TGCGCCAGCAGCCAAGGGAGTGCGACTAGCGGGAGGTTGAATGAGCAGTTCTTC. It translates to CASSQGSATSGRLNEQFF.

The chain is built from TRBV18 and TRBJ2-3, with D hard to call. Germline V gene lookup returns CDR1 KGHSH and CDR2 LQKENI. The germline V and J ends were trimmed by 6 bases and 5 bases, with 9 bases remaining between them. The CDR3 consists of 12 residues. In DNA form, the CDR3 reads TGTGCCAGCTCGTCCTACCAAGATACGCAGTATTTT. It translates to CASSSYQDTQYF.

The chain couples TRBV19 to TRBJ1-6; no clear D. The CDR3 has 15 amino acids. Per the germline V gene, CDR1 is LNHDA and CDR2 is SQIVND (reference sequence). The V and J ends lost 5 bases and 0 bases respectively, with 8 bases between them. The CDR3 nucleotides are TGTGCCAGTAGTCGACTGAGCTCCTATAATTCACCCCTCCACTTT. It translates to CASSRLSSYNSPLHF.

The chain has TRBV9 and TRBJ2-1; 12 bases fit TRBD2. The CDR3 runs 23 residues. Germline V gene lookup returns CDR1 SGDLS and CDR2 YYNGEE. The trim removed 4 bases at V and 0 bases at J, leaving 23 bases unmatched. The CDR3 DNA reads as TGTGCCAGCAGCCCACAGCCCGTTGCCGGGACTAGCGGGCCTCTCGGCTCCTACAATGAGCAGTTCTTC. Its protein product is CASSPQPVAGTSGPLGSYNEQFF.

The chain uses TRBV10-1 and TRBJ2-7, with D possibly being TRBD1 (7 bases). CDR1 is WNHNN, CDR2 SYGVQD, per germline (reference sequence). V was cut by 0 bases and J by 1 base, with 10 bases left in between. This CDR3 contains 15 residues. CDR3 loop: CASSESGGQSYEQYF. The CDR3 nucleotides read TGCGCCAGCAGTGAGTCCGGGGGACAGTCCTACGAGCAGTACTTC.

The V call is TRBV5-7, the J call TRBJ2-6; tentative D call: TRBD1 (6 bases). TRBV5-7 is marked as an open reading frame, function uncertain. CDR3 length: 18 amino acids. Trimming left V 1 base short and J 0 bases short, with 14 bases between. The CDR3 coding sequence is TGTGCCAGCAGCTTGTTGGGGGCAGGGAGCTCTGGGGCCAACGTCCTGACTTTC. It encodes CASSLLGAGSSGANVLTF.

The rearrangement uses TRBV10-1 and TRBJ2-1, with TRBD2 matching 11 bases. Germline loops: CDR1 WNHNN, CDR2 SYGVQD (reference sequence). This CDR3 has 16 residues. The trim removed 6 bases at V and 4 bases at J, leaving 8 bases unmatched. Written as DNA, the CDR3 is TGCGCCAGCAGCCCCACCGGGACTAGCGGTTACAATGAGCAGTTCTTC. It translates to CASSPTGTSGYNEQFF.

The V gene is TRBV5-5, the J gene TRBJ1-1; D might be TRBD1 (5 bases). Germline CDR1 and CDR2: SGHKS and YYEKEE (reference sequence). V was cut by 4 bases and J by 0 bases, with 19 bases left in between. The CDR3 extends over 17 amino acids. This CDR3 is CASSRGAGEGMNTEAFF. The CDR3 coding sequence is TGTGCCAGCAGCCGAGGAGCGGGTGAGGGGATGAACACTGAAGCTTTCTTT.

This chain connects TRBV18 to TRBJ1-1; D perhaps matches TRBD1 (5 bases). V was cut by 6 bases and J by 4 bases, with 21 bases left in between. Looked up from germline, CDR1 is KGHSH and CDR2 is LQKENI. The CDR3 runs 16 residues. DNA for the CDR3: TGTGCCAGCTCCCCGTGGGACGGGCGCGGGGGCACTGAAGCTTTCTTT. It codes for CASSPWDGRGGTEAFF.

This clone appeared a few times. V gene TRBV6-6 combines with J gene TRBJ2-2; 7 positions agree with TRBD2. Trimming at V came to 10 bases and at J to 5 bases, leaving 7 bases not matched to a gene. The germline V gene encodes CDR1 MNHNY and CDR2 SVGAGI (reference sequence). The length of the CDR3 is 13 residues. The CDR3 here is CATRFSGTGELFF. The CDR3 DNA is TGTGCCACCCGATTTAGCGGGACCGGGGAGCTGTTTTTT.